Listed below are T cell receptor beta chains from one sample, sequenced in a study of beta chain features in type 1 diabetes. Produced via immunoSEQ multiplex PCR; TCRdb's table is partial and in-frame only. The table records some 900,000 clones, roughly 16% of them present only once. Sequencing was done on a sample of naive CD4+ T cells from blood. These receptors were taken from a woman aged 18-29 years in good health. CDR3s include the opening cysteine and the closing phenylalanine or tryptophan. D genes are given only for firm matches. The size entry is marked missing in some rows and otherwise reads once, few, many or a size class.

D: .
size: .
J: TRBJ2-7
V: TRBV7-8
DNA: TGTGCCAGCAGCTTAGGGTTGGCAGCCTACGAGCAGTACTTC
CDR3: CASSLGLAAYEQYF

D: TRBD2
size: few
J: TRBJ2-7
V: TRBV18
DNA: TGTGCCAGCTCAGCAGGGACTAGCGAAAACTACGAGCAGTACTTC
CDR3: CASSAGTSENYEQYF

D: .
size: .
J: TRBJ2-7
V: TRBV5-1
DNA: TGCGCCAGCAGCTTACCGACACTAACCTACGAGCAGTACTTC
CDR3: CASSLPTLTYEQYF

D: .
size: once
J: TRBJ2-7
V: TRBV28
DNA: TGTGCCAGCAGTCCCGGGACTCTGAAGGAGCAGTACTTC
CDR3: CASSPGTLKEQYF

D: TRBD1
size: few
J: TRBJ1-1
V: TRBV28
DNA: TGTGCCAGCAGTTTACCTACGACAGGGCGGAACACTGAAGCTTTCTTT
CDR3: CASSLPTTGRNTEAFF

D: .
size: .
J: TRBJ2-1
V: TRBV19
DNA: TGTGCCAGTAGTATAGATCGGGCAGGTGGCTCCTACAATGAGCAGTTCTTC
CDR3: CASSIDRAGGSYNEQFF

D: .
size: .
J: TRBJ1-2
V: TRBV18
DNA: TGTGCCAGCTCACCACTGGGGGGAAGTGGCTACACCTTC
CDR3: CASSPLGGSGYTF

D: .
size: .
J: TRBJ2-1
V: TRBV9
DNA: TGTGCCAGCAGCGTAGGAGGGGTGGGTGCTGAGCAGTTCTTC
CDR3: CASSVGGVGAEQFF

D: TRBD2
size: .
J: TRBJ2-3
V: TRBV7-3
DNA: TGTGCCAGCAGCTCGACTAGCGGGAGACGCGCAGATACGCAGTATTTT
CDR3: CASSSTSGRRADTQYF

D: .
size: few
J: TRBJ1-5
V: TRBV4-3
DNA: TGCGCCAGCAGCCGAGCCGGGGGTAGTCAGCCCCAGCATTTT
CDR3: CASSRAGGSQPQHF

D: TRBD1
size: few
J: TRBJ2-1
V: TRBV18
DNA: TGTGCCAGCTCACGGGGACAGGGGGGTTTCGATGAGCAGTTCTTC
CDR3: CASSRGQGGFDEQFF

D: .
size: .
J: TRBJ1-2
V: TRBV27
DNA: TGTGCCAGCAGTACGTACCGGGGGGGCAGGGGTGACGGCTACACCTTC
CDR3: CASSTYRGGRGDGYTF

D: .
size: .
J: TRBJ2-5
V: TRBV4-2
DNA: TGTGCCAGCAGCCCCGTTAAAGGGCTCCAAGAGACCCAGTACTTC
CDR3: CASSPVKGLQETQYF

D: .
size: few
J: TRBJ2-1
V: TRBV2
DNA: TGTGCCAGCATACGGGACTGGACTTGGAATGAGCAGTTCTTC
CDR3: CASIRDWTWNEQFF

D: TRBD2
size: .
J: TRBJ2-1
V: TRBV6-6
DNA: TGTGCCAGCACCGACAGGGGACTAGCGGGATCCAATGAGCAGTTCTTC
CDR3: CASTDRGLAGSNEQFF